These 21 T cell receptor beta chains were sequenced from one sample in a study of identical twins. TCRdb independently ran MiXCR on the 5' RACE reads; one entry per CDR3 protein. Here the sample spans 400,000 to 550,000 distinct CDR3 sequences, 24% being singletons. These data also formed part of another study, on T cells expressing NK-cell markers.

The sample taken for sequencing was CD4+ T cells sorted from blood. Every receptor here comes from a woman aged 18-35 years in good health.

The V and J genes are TRBV6-5 and TRBJ1-6; no clear D. Trimming removed 2 bases at V and 8 bases at J, with 10 bases between. The germline V gene has CDR1 MNHEY and CDR2 SVGAGI. CDR3 size: 14 residues. In DNA, the CDR3 is TGTGCCAGCAGTTACGGGCGATACGATTCACCCCTCCACTTT. It is translated as CASSYGRYDSPLHF.

V is TRBV20-1 and J is TRBJ2-1; TRBD1 agrees at 8 bases. Per the germline V gene, CDR1 is DFQATT and CDR2 is SNEGSKA (reference sequence). CDR3 size: 15 residues. V was pared by 2 bases and J by 6 bases, with 9 bases of the junction left unmatched. CDR3 DNA sequence: TGCAGTGCTAGAAGCCCGGACAGGGACCCCAATGAGCAGTTCTTC. Protein product: CSARSPDRDPNEQFF.

V is TRBV20-1 and J is TRBJ2-3, with a weak D call TRBD2 (6 bases). Trimming shortened V by 5 bases and J by 5 bases, and 20 bases separated the two germline ends. Germline V gene lookup returns CDR1 DFQATT and CDR2 SNEGSKA (reference sequence). This CDR3 is built from 15 residues. Here the CDR3 reads CSAPGRGIIRDTQYF. The DNA of the CDR3 is TGCAGTGCTCCCGGCCGCGGGATTATTAGAGATACGCAGTATTTT.

The V and J genes are TRBV12-3 or TRBV12-4 and TRBJ2-1; no reliable D call. Trimming shortened V by 2 bases and J by 8 bases, and 7 bases separated the two germline ends. There are 12 residues in the CDR3. CDR3 sequence reads: CASSLPWHEQFF. The CDR3 DNA reads TGTGCCAGCAGTTTACCTTGGCATGAGCAGTTCTTC.

This chain joins TRBV7-2 and TRBJ1-1, with D maybe TRBD1 (5 bases). The germline V and J ends were trimmed by 5 bases and 1 base, with 17 bases remaining between them. The CDR3 totals 16 residues. Germline loops: CDR1 SGHTA, CDR2 FQGNSA. The CDR3 region is CASSPRVGVRNTEAFF. The DNA of the CDR3 is TGTGCCAGCAGCCCCCGGGTGGGGGTAAGGAACACTGAAGCTTTCTTT.

The chain joins TRBV15 to TRBJ2-1; the D gene is possibly TRBD2 (5 bases). The CDR3 length is 18 residues. Germline CDR1 and CDR2: LNHNV and YYDKDF (reference sequence). The V end lost 1 base, the J end lost 1 base, and 17 bases lay between the germline ends. As DNA, the CDR3 is TGTGCCACCAGCAGAGGATCCCTTTTGGGGAGTTCCTACAATGAGCAGTTCTTC. Amino acids: CATSRGSLLGSSYNEQFF.

The chain carries TRBV9 and TRBJ2-7, with 11 positions matching TRBD2. J gave up 0 bases and V 3 bases, and 11 bases lay outside the gene matches. This CDR3 contains 18 residues. Germline CDR1 reads SGDLS; CDR2 reads YYNGEE. The CDR3 nucleotides read TGTGCCAGCAGCGAGACCCCGGGAACTAGCGGGAGCTCCTACGAGCAGTACTTC. Encoded protein: CASSETPGTSGSSYEQYF. Full variable domain (missing parts from reference TRBV9 and TRBJ2-7): DSGVTQTPKHLITATGQRVTLRCSPRSGDLSVYWYQQSLDQGLQFLIQYYNGEERAKGNILERFSAQQFPDLHSELNLSSLELGDSALYFCASSETPGTSGSSYEQYFGPGTRLTVT.

The V gene is TRBV2, the J gene TRBJ1-1, with TRBD1 identical over 7 bases. Germline lookup yields CDR1 SNHLY and CDR2 FYNNEI. This CDR3 comprises 17 residues. The junction had 17 bases not matched to a gene; V was cut back by 7 bases and J by 3 bases. The CDR3 DNA sequence: TGTGCCAGCACCGAAATAGGTTTTCTGACAGGGCACACTGAAGCTTTCTTT. Its translation is CASTEIGFLTGHTEAFF.

This clonotype was observed a few times. The CDR3 loop reads CASSLEVATGELFF. For the CDR3, the DNA is TGTGCCAGCAGTTTAGAAGTAGCGACCGGGGAGCTGTTTTTT. The chain uses TRBV12-3 or TRBV12-4 and TRBJ2-2, with D possibly being TRBD2 (5 bases). The CDR3 totals 14 residues. V shed 1 base and J shed 5 bases, with 8 bases lying between them.

The chain links TRBV30 to TRBJ2-1; D is ambiguous. CDR1 and CDR2 (germline): GTSNPN, SVGIG (reference sequence). The CDR3 consists of 12 residues. Trimming cost V 2 bases and J 11 bases, with 13 bases left between them. The CDR3 DNA reads as TGTGCCTGGAGTCCAGGACGTGGCAAGCAGTTCTTC. It encodes CAWSPGRGKQFF.

The rearrangement links TRBV4-2 to TRBJ1-2, with D unresolved. CDR1 and CDR2 (germline): LGHNA, YNFKEQ. The CDR3 spans 16 residues. V gave up 4 bases and J gave up 7 bases, with 22 bases separating them. The CDR3 coding sequence is TGTGCCAGCAGCCCAGAGCGAGGGCCACGGATCGCTGGCTACACCTTC. It translates to CASSPERGPRIAGYTF.

There are a few counts of this clonotype. The rearrangement joins TRBV7-2 to TRBJ2-7, with D maybe TRBD2 (6 bases). Germline loops: CDR1 SGHTA, CDR2 FQGNSA. There are 14 residues in the CDR3. Trimming shortened V by 8 bases and J by 6 bases, and 20 bases separated the two germline ends. CDR3 coding DNA: TGTGCCAGCTTCTCCCCCGGGAGAAGGGGCGAGCAGTACTTC. Translating gives CASFSPGRRGEQYF.

This clonotype was seen more than once but under ten times. The chain uses TRBV9 and TRBJ1-1; D is uncertain. Germline V gene lookup returns CDR1 SGDLS and CDR2 YYNGEE. CDR3 size: 13 residues. Trimming removed 6 bases from V and 0 bases from J, with 9 bases in between. The chain's CDR3 is CASNPQVNTEAFF. The CDR3 DNA reads TGTGCCAGCAACCCTCAAGTGAACACTGAAGCTTTCTTT.

The V gene is TRBV4-2, the J gene TRBJ2-7; D unresolved. The germline V gene encodes CDR1 LGHNA and CDR2 YNFKEQ. V was cut by 0 bases and J by 4 bases, with 10 bases left in between. The CDR3 has 14 residues. The DNA for the CDR3 is TGTGCCAGCAGCCAAGATATCATGGGGTACGAGCAGTACTTC. It yields the protein CASSQDIMGYEQYF.

Points on this clonotype: A read error may produce the germline difference seen at one junction end. The chain joins TRBV20-1 to TRBJ2-1; the match to TRBD2 covers 11 bases. Germline CDR1 is DFQATT and CDR2 is SNEGSKA (reference sequence). The CDR3 loop spans 19 amino acids. CDR3 region: CSVRGSTSGSSRGDNEQFF. The CDR3 region has the DNA TGCAGTGTTAGAGGCTCCACTAGCGGGAGCTCTCGCGGAGACAATGAGCAGTTCTTC.

This clonotype was recorded once. The CDR3 DNA sequence: TGTGCAAGTCGCAGCGCCCGGGAAGGGACCTACAATGAGCAGTTCTTC. Protein product: CASRSAREGTYNEQFF. The V and J genes are TRBV12-2 and TRBJ2-1; the D call of TRBD1 is as the table states it, not checked on the DNA. TRBV12-2 is deemed a pseudogene. This CDR3 has 16 amino acids.

This clonotype was seen only a few times. The rearrangement uses TRBV2 and TRBJ2-3, with D maybe TRBD2 (5 bases). V lost 2 bases and J lost 10, with 7 bases in between. CDR3 size: 11 residues. Germline V gene sequence: CDR1 SNHLY, CDR2 FYNNEI. CDR3 amino acids: CASSELGAQYF. The CDR3 nucleotides read TGTGCCAGCAGTGAACTGGGAGCGCAGTATTTT.

This sequence joins TRBV28 and TRBJ2-2, with 10 bases identical to TRBD2. This CDR3 has 15 amino acids. J was trimmed by 4 bases and V by 7 bases; bases with no gene match: 6. Germline CDR1 MDHEN, CDR2 SYDVKM. This CDR3 is CASKREGGFTGELFF. The DNA for the CDR3 is TGTGCCAGCAAGCGGGAGGGCGGATTCACCGGGGAGCTGTTTTTT.

The chain combines TRBV3-1 with TRBJ2-1, with 8 bases matching TRBD2. Germline V gene data show CDR1 as LGHDT and CDR2 as YNNKEL (reference sequence). The CDR3 extends over 15 amino acids. The V segment lost 5 bases and the J segment 9 bases; nucleotides outside the gene matches: 12. Written as DNA, the CDR3 is TGTGCCAGCAGCTCCCGGACTCGCCGGGGGGGTGAGCAGTTCTTC. This sequence encodes CASSSRTRRGGEQFF.

This clonotype was seen a handful of times. This sequence joins TRBV4-3 and TRBJ2-2; 11 nucleotides align to TRBD1. In germline, CDR1 is LGHNA, CDR2 YSLEER. Trimming cost V 6 bases and J 7 bases; bases outside gene matches: 10. There are 16 residues in the CDR3. CDR3 residues: CASRSTGTGGGGELFF. The DNA of the CDR3 is TGCGCCAGCAGGTCTACCGGGACAGGGGGTGGCGGGGAGCTGTTTTTT.

This clonotype showed up many times. The V and J genes are TRBV7-8 and TRBJ1-3; D uncertain. V lost 0 bases, J lost 3 bases, and 0 bases lay in between. The CDR3 runs to 12 residues. Looked up from germline, CDR1 is SGHVS and CDR2 is FQNEAQ. CDR3 nucleotide sequence: TGTGCCAGCAGCTTAGCTGGAAACACCATATATTTT. As protein: CASSLAGNTIYF.